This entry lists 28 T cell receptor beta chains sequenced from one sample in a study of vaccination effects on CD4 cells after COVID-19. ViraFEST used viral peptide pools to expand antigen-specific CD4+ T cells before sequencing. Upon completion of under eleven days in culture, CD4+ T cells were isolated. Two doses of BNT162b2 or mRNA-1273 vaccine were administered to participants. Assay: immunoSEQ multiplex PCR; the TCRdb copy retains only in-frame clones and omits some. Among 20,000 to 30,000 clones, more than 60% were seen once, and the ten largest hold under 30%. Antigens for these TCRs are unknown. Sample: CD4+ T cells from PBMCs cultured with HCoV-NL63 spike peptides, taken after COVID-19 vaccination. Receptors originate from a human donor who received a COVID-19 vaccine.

CDR3 in amino acids: CAEGAGATEAFF. DNA of the CDR3: TGTGCCGAGGGGGCAGGGGCCACTGAAGCTTTCTTT. This chain links TRBV2 with TRBJ1-1, with 7 bases fitting TRBD1. The V segment lost 11 bases and the J segment 4 bases; nucleotides outside the gene matches: 7. This CDR3 has 12 amino acids. CDR1 is SNHLY and CDR2 is FYNNEI in the germline V gene.

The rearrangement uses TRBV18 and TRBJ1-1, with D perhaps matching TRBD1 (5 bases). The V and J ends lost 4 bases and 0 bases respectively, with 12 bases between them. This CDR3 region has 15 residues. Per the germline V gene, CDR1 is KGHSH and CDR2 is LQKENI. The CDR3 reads CASSQGARLNTEAFF. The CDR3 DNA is TGTGCCAGCTCACAAGGGGCCCGGCTGAACACTGAAGCTTTCTTT.

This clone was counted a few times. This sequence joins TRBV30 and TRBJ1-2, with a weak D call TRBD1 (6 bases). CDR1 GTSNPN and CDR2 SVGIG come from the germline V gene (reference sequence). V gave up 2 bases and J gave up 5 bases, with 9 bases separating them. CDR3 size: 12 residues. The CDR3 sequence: CAWSTGQYGYTF. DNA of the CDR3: TGTGCCTGGAGTACCGGACAGTATGGCTACACCTTC.

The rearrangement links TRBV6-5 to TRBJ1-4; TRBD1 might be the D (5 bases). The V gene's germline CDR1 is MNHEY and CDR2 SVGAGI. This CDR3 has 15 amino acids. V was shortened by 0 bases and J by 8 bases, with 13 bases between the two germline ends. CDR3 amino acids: CASSYSVRGEEKLFF. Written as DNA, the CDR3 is TGTGCCAGCAGTTACTCGGTGAGGGGAGAAGAAAAACTGTTTTTT.

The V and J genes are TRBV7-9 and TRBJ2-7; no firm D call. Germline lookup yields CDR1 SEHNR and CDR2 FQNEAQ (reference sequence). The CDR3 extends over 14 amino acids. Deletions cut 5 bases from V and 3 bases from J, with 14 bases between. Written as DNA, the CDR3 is TGTGCCAGCAGCCCGGTGGCGGCCGACTACGAGCAGTACTTC. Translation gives CASSPVAADYEQYF. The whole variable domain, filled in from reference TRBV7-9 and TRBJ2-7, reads DTGVSQNPRHKITKRGQNVTFRCDPISEHNRLYWYRQTLGQGPEFLTYFQNEAQLEKSRLLSDRFSAERPKGSFSTLEIQRTEQGDSAMYLCASSPVAADYEQYFGPGTRLTVT.

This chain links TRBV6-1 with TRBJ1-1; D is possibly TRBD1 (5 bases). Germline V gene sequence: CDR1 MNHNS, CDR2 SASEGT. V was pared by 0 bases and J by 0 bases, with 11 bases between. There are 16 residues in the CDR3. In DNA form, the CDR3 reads TGTGCCAGCAGTGAAGCCTGGGGGGGAATGAACACTGAAGCTTTCTTT. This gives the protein CASSEAWGGMNTEAFF.

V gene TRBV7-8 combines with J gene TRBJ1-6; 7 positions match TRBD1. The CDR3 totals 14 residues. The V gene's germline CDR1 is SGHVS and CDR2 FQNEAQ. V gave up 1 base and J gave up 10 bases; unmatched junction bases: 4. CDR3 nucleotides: TGTGCCAGCAGCTTAGGGCAGGGGGTCTCACCCCTCCACTTT. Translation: CASSLGQGVSPLHF.

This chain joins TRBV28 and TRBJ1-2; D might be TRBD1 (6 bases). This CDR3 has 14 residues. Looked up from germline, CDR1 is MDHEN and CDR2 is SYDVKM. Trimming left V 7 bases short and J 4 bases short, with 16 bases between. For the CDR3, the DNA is TGTGCCAGCATCACTCGACAGGACCCCTATGGCTACACCTTC. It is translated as CASITRQDPYGYTF.

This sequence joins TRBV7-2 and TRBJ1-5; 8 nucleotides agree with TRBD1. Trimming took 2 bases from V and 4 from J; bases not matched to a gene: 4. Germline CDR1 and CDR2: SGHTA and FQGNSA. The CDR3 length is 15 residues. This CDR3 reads CASSLYGTGNQPQHF. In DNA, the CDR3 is TGTGCCAGCAGCTTATACGGGACAGGTAATCAGCCCCAGCATTTT.

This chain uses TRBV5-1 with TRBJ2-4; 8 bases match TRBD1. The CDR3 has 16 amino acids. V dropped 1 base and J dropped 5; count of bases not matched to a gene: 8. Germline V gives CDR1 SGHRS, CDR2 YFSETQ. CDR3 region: CASSLFQGAGENIQYF. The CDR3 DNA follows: TGCGCCAGCAGCTTGTTTCAGGGGGCGGGCGAAAACATTCAGTACTTC.

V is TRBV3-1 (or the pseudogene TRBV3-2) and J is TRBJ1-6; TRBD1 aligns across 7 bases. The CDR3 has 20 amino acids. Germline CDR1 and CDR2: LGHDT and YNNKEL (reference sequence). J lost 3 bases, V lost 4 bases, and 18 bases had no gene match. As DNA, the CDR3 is TGTGCCAGCAGCCCCCGGGACAGAGACAGGCTTGCACTCTATAATTCACCCCTCCACTTT. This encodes CASSPRDRDRLALYNSPLHF.

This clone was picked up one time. CDR3: CASSELDFGLAGTDTQYF. The CDR3 nucleotides are TGTGCCAGCAGTGAATTAGATTTTGGACTAGCGGGAACAGATACGCAGTATTTT. The chain carries TRBV25-1 and TRBJ2-3, with 12 bases aligning to TRBD2. Germline V gene sequence: CDR1 MGHDK, CDR2 SYGVNS. The junction had 8 bases not matched to a gene; V was cut back by 1 base and J by 3 bases. The CDR3 sequence is 18 residues long.

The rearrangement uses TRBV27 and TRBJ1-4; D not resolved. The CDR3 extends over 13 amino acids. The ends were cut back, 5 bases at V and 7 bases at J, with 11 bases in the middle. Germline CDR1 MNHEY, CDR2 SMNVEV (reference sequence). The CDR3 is CASSQRTGEKLFF. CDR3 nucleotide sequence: TGTGCCAGCAGTCAAAGGACTGGTGAAAAACTGTTTTTT.

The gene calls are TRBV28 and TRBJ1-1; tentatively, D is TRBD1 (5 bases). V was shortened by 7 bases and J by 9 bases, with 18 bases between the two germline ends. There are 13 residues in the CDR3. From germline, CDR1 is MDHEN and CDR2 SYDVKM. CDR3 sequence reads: CASIPPGTIKAFF. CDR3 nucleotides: TGTGCCAGCATCCCTCCAGGGACGATTAAAGCTTTCTTT.

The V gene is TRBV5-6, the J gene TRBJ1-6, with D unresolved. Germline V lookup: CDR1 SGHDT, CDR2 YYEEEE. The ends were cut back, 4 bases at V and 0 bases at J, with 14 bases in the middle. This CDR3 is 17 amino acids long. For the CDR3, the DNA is TGTGCCAGCAGCGGCTTGGGGATCGGCTCCTATAATTCACCCCTCCACTTT. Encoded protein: CASSGLGIGSYNSPLHF.

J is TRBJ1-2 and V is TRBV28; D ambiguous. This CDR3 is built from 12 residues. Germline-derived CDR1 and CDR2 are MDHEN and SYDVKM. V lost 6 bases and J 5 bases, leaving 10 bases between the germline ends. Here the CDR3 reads CASSYTAYGYTF. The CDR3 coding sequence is TGTGCCAGCAGCTATACAGCTTATGGCTACACCTTC.

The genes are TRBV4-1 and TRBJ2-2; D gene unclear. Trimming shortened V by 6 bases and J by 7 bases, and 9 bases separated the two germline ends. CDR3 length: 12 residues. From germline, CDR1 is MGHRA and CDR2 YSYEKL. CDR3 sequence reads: CASRLPGGELFF. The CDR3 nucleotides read TGCGCCAGCAGGTTGCCGGGCGGGGAGCTGTTTTTT.

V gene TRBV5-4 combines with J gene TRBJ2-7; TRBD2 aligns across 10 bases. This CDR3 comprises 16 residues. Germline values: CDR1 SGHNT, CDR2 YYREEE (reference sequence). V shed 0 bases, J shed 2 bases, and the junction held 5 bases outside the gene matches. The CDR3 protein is CASSLGAGGPTYEQYF. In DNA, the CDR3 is TGTGCCAGCAGCTTGGGAGCGGGAGGGCCGACCTACGAGCAGTACTTC.

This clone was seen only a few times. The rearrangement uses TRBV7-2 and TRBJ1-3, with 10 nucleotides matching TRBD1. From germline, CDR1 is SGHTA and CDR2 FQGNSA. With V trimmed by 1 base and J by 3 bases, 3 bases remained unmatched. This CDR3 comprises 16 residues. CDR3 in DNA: TGTGCCAGCAGCTTAGTTGGGACAGGGGATGGAAACACCATATATTTT. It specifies CASSLVGTGDGNTIYF.

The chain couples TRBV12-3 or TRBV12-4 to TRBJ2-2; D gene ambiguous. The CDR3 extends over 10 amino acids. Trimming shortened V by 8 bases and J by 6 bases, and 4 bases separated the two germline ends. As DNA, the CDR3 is TGTGCCAGCGAAGCCGGGGAGCTGTTTTTT. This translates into CASEAGELFF.

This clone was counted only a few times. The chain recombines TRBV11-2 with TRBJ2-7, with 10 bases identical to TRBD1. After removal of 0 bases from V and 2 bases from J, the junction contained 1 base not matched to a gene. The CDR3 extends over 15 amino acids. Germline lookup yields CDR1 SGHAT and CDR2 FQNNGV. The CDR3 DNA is TGTGCCAGCAGCTTAGAGGGACAGGGGCCCTACGAGCAGTACTTC. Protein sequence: CASSLEGQGPYEQYF.

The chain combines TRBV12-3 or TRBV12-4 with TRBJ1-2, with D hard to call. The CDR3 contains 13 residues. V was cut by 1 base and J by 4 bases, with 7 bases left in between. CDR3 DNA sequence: TGTGCCAGCAGTTTAGAATCAGCCTATGGCTACACCTTC. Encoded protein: CASSLESAYGYTF.

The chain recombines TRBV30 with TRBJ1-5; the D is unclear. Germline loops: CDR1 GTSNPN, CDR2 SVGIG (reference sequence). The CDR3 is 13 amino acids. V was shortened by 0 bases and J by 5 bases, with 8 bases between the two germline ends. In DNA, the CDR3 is TGTGCCTGGAGTGTAACGGGTTATCAGCCCCAGCATTTT. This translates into CAWSVTGYQPQHF.

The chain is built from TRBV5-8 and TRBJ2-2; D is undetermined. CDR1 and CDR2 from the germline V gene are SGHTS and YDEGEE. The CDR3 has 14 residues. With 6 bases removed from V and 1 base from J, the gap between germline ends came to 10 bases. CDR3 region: CASILLVNTGELFF. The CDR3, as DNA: TGTGCCAGCATCCTGCTCGTGAACACCGGGGAGCTGTTTTTT. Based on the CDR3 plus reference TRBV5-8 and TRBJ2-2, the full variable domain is EAGVTQSPTHLIKTRGQQATLRCSPISGHTSVYWYQQALGLGLQFLLWYDEGEERNRGNFPPRFSGRQFPNYSSELNVNALELEDSALYLCASILLVNTGELFFGEGSRLTVL.

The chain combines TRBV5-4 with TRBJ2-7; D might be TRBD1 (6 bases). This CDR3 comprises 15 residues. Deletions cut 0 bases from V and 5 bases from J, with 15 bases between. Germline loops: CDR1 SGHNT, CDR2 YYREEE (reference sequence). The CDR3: CASSLDSGTIDEQYF. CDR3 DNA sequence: TGTGCCAGCAGCTTGGATTCCGGGACAATAGACGAGCAGTACTTC.

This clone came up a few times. As DNA, the CDR3 is TGTGCCAGCAGCTCCGGACAGATCTCTGGAAACACCATATATTTT. Protein: CASSSGQISGNTIYF. V and J are TRBV7-2 and TRBJ1-3; possible D gene TRBD1, 6 bases. The V end lost 4 bases, the J end lost 0 bases, and 10 bases lay between the germline ends. From germline, CDR1 is SGHTA and CDR2 FQGNSA. The CDR3 extends over 15 amino acids.

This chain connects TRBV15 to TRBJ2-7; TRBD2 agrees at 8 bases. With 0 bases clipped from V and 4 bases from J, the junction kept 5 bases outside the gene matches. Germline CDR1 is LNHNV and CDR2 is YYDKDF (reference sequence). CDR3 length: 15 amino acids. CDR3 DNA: TGTGCCACCAGCAGAGATCACGGGAGGGCGTACGAGCAGTACTTC. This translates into CATSRDHGRAYEQYF.

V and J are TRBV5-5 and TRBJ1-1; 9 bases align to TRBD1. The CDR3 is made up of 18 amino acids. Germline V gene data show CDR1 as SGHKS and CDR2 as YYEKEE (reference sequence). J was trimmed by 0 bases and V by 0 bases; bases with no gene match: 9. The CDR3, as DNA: TGTGCCAGCAGCTTGGGCTTGACAGGGGGTATCGTGAACACTGAAGCTTTCTTT. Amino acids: CASSLGLTGGIVNTEAFF.